These 13 T cell receptor beta chains were sequenced from one sample in a study of blood T cell repertoires in COVID-19. The method was immunoSEQ multiplex PCR; TCRdb's version includes in-frame clones alone and lacks a portion of them. The sample holds about 310,000 clones, around 90% seen once. Material: PBMCs or T cells enriched from blood (not recorded which). The receptor source for this set is a woman younger than 30 who had recovered from COVID-19.

V and J are TRBV11-3 and TRBJ1-3; TRBD1 matches at 7 bases. Germline V gives CDR1 SGHNT, CDR2 YENEEA. The CDR3 is 18 residues long. V shed 1 base and J 4 bases; nucleotides not matched to a gene: 13. The CDR3 sequence is CASSLGERRRGLGNTIYF. The CDR3 nucleotides read TGTGCCAGCAGCTTAGGAGAGCGTCGAAGGGGGCTCGGAAACACCATATATTTT. Using reference TRBV11-3 and TRBJ1-3 for the parts outside the CDR3, the full variable domain is EAGVVQSPRYKIIEKKQPVAFWCNPISGHNTLYWYLQNLGQGPELLIRYENEEAVDDSQLPKDRFSAERLKGVDSTLKIQPAELGDSAVYLCASSLGERRRGLGNTIYFGEGSWLTVV.

This rearrangement joins TRBV27 to TRBJ1-2; D possibly corresponds to TRBD1 (5 bases). Trimming removed 5 bases at V and 3 bases at J, with 19 bases between. The germline V gene encodes CDR1 MNHEY and CDR2 SMNVEV (reference sequence). The CDR3 contains 16 residues. CDR3 protein: CASSQLGGVKDYGYTF. Here the CDR3 DNA reads TGTGCCAGCAGTCAATTGGGGGGGGTCAAGGACTATGGCTACACCTTC.

Remarks on this clone: The DNA is left out, because the CDR3 cannot be placed on it with certainty; the CDR3 is given as TCRdb lists it. V and J are TRBV27 and TRBJ2-1; TRBD2 was called by the table and not checked on the DNA. The CDR3 is 15 amino acids in total, end residues counted. The V gene's germline CDR1 is MNHEY and CDR2 SMNVEV (reference sequence). The CDR3 region is CASSSSTSGNNEQFF.

This clone has just one count. The rearrangement joins TRBV19 to TRBJ1-5; 9 bases are a match to TRBD1. This CDR3 comprises 15 residues. The V segment lost 3 bases and the J segment 9 bases; nucleotides outside the gene matches: 9. From germline, CDR1 is LNHDA and CDR2 SQIVND (reference sequence). The CDR3 sequence is CASSMGQGSVSPQHF. The DNA of the CDR3 is TGTGCCAGTAGTATGGGACAGGGTTCGGTATCGCCCCAGCATTTT.

This clone has a handful of counts. This sequence joins TRBV3-1 (or the pseudogene TRBV3-2) and TRBJ2-7, with TRBD2 matching over 8 bases. V gave up 4 bases and J gave up 5 bases; unmatched junction bases: 10. CDR1 and CDR2 from the germline V gene are LGHDT and YNNKEL (reference sequence). The CDR3 is 15 residues long. The CDR3 protein is CASSRPGTRDHEQYF. For the CDR3, the DNA is TGTGCCAGCAGCCGACCCGGGACTAGGGACCACGAGCAGTACTTC.

This clone occurred a few times. The rearrangement links TRBV7-2 to TRBJ2-7; a possible D gene is TRBD1 (5 bases). The CDR3 consists of 14 residues. Trimming took off 1 base at V and 6 bases at J, with 13 bases between the two ends. CDR1 SGHTA and CDR2 FQGNSA come from the germline V gene. The CDR3 reads CASSLVIQGLEQYF. CDR3 in DNA: TGTGCCAGCAGCTTAGTTATCCAGGGCCTCGAGCAGTACTTC. Using reference TRBV7-2 and TRBJ2-7 for the parts outside the CDR3, the full variable domain is GAGVSQSPSNKVTEKGKDVELRCDPISGHTALYWYRQSLGQGLEFLIYFQGNSAPDKSGLPSDRFSAERTGGSVSTLTIQRTQQEDSAVYLCASSLVIQGLEQYFGPGTRLTVT.

The J gene is TRBJ1-1, the V gene TRBV27; 9 bases are a match to TRBD1. The CDR3 is made up of 18 amino acids. Losses at the gene ends were 4 bases for V and 4 bases for J; bases not matched to a gene: 16. Germline V gives CDR1 MNHEY, CDR2 SMNVEV (reference sequence). The CDR3 nucleotides read TGTGCCAGCAGTTACCGCCCGACAGGGGGGTCAGGGGGCACTGAAGCTTTCTTT. This encodes CASSYRPTGGSGGTEAFF.

Only a few counts were recorded for this clone. The chain carries TRBV30 and TRBJ1-2; 8 bases map to TRBD1. V shed 1 base and J 8 bases; nucleotides not matched to a gene: 3. CDR1 is GTSNPN, CDR2 SVGIG, per germline (reference sequence). The CDR3 has 12 amino acids. The chain's CDR3 is CAWSAGTGGYTF. The CDR3 DNA sequence: TGTGCCTGGAGTGCGGGGACAGGCGGCTACACCTTC.

The genes are TRBV7-6 and TRBJ1-5; D perhaps matches TRBD1 (6 bases). With 6 bases removed from V and 4 bases from J, the gap between germline ends came to 19 bases. CDR1 and CDR2 from the germline V gene are SGHVS and FNYEAQ. This CDR3 is built from 16 residues. CDR3 residues: CASSPSARGRNQPQHF. CDR3 bases: TGTGCCAGCAGTCCCTCGGCCAGGGGTCGGAATCAGCCCCAGCATTTT.

The chain recombines TRBV4-3 with TRBJ1-2, with TRBD1 as a possible D gene (6 bases). Trimming left V 4 bases short and J 6 bases short, with 12 bases between. Germline V gene lookup returns CDR1 LGHNA and CDR2 YSLEER. CDR3 length equals 13 residues. CDR3 region: CASSRPGAHGYTF. The CDR3 nucleotides are TGCGCCAGCAGCCGTCCAGGGGCACATGGCTACACCTTC.

The chain employs TRBV5-6 and TRBJ2-7; unclear D gene. V lost 4 bases and J lost 3, with 5 bases in between. Germline V gene sequence: CDR1 SGHDT, CDR2 YYEEEE. This CDR3 contains 11 residues. The CDR3, as DNA: TGTGCCAGCAGCGGCCTCTACGAGCAGTACTTC. Translating it yields CASSGLYEQYF.

This chain connects TRBV2 to TRBJ1-3; D unclear. This CDR3 spans 14 amino acids. Trimming shortened V by 4 bases and J by 2 bases, and 9 bases separated the two germline ends. CDR1 and CDR2 from the germline V gene are SNHLY and FYNNEI. The CDR3 bases are TGTGCCAGCAGTGTTGAGGGCACTGGAAACACCATATATTTT. Protein: CASSVEGTGNTIYF.

Concerning this clone: The same CDR3 arises from other DNA sequences in this sample as well. V and J are TRBV12-3 or TRBV12-4 and TRBJ2-3, with 9 bases fitting TRBD2. The junction had 3 bases not matched to a gene; V was cut back by 10 bases and J by 1 base. This CDR3 spans 13 amino acids. CDR3 DNA sequence: TGTGCCACCCAGCGGGGGGGCACAGATACGCAGTATTTT. Translation: CATQRGGTDTQYF.